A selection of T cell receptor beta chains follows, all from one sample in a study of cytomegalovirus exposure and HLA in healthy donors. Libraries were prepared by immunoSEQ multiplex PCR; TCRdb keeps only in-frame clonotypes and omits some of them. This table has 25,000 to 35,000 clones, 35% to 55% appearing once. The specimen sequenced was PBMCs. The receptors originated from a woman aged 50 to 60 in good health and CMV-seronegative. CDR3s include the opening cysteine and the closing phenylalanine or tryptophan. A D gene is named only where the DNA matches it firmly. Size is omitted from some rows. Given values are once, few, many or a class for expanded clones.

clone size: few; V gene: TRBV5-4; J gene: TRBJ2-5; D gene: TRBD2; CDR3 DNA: TGTGCCAGCAGCCAGGGACTAGCGGATTCAAAGACCCAGTACTTC; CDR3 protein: CASSQGLADSKTQYF
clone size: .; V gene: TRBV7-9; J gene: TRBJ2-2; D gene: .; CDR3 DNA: TGTTCCAGCAGCTCCCGAGGGTCGCCAGGGCGGGGCGGGGAGCTGTTTTTT; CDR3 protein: CSSSSRGSPGRGGELFF
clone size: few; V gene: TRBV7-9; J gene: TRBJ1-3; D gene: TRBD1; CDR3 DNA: TGTGCCAGCAGTTTCTGGACAGGGAGGTCTGGAAACACCATATATTTT; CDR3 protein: CASSFWTGRSGNTIYF
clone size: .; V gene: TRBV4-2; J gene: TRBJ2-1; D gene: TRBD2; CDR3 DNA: TGTGCCAGCAGCCGCGGGAGGCTAGCGGGAAACAATGAGCAGTTCTTC; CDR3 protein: CASSRGRLAGNNEQFF
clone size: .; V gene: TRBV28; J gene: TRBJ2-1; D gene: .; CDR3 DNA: TGTGCCAGCAGTTTGGCGGGAATGACCTACAATGAGCAGTTCTTC; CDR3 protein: CASSLAGMTYNEQFF
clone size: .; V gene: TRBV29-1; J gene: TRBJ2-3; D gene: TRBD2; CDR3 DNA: TGCAGCGTTGCTACTAGCGGGAGCAAGGATACGCAGTATTTT; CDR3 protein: CSVATSGSKDTQYF
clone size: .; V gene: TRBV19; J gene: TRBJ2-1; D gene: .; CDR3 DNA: TGTGCCAGTAGTATAGTTACGATTTTGCGGAGTGAGCAGTTCTTC; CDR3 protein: CASSIVTILRSEQFF
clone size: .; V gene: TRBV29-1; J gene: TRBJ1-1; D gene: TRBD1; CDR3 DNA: TGCAGCGCCCGGACAGGGAACACTGAAGCTTTCTTT; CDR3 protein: CSARTGNTEAFF
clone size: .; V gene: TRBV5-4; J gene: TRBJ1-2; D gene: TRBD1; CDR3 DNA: TGTGCCACCAAGACAGGGGGTACTTATGGCTACACCTTC; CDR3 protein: CATKTGGTYGYTF
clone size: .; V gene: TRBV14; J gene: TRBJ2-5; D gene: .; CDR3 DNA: TGTGCCAGCAGCCCTGGAGCGGTTCGGGAGACCCAGTACTTC; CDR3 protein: CASSPGAVRETQYF
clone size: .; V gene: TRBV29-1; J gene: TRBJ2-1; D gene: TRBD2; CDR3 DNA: TGCAGCTACTCCGGGACTAGCGGGGCATTCGTCTACAATGAGCAGTTCTTC; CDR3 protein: CSYSGTSGAFVYNEQFF
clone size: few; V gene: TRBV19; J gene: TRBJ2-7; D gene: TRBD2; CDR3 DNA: TGTGCCAGTAGCCCCGGGACTAGCGGGTTCTACGAGCAGTACTTC; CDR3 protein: CASSPGTSGFYEQYF
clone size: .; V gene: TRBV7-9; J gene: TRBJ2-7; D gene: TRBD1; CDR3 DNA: TGTGCCAGCAGCTCGGGACAGGGCGTGGGGGAGCAGTACTTC; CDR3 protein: CASSSGQGVGEQYF
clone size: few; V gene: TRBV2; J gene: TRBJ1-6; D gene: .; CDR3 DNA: TGTGCCAGCAGTTTTACCCCGAGTTCACCCCTCCACTTT; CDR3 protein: CASSFTPSSPLHF
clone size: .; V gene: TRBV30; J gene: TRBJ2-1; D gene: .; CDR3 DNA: TGTGCCTGGAGTGGAACTAGTAACAATGAGCAGTTCTTC; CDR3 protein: CAWSGTSNNEQFF
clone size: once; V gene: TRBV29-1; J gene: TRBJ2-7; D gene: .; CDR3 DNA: TGCAGCGTTGCCAAACAGGGTAGGAGCTCCTACGAGCAGTACTTC; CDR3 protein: CSVAKQGRSSYEQYF
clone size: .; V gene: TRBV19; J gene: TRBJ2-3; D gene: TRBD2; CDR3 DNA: TGTGCCAGTAGTATCCCGACTAGCGGGAGTGGTGATACGCAGTATTTT; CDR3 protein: CASSIPTSGSGDTQYF
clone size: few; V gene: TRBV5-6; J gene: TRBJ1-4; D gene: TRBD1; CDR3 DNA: TGTGCCAGCAGCCAGACAGGGGCGGGGGAAAAACTGTTTTTT; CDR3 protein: CASSQTGAGEKLFF
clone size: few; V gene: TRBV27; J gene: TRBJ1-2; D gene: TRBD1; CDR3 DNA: TGTGCCAGCGCCCGACAGGGGCCTAACTATGGCTACACCTTC; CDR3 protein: CASARQGPNYGYTF
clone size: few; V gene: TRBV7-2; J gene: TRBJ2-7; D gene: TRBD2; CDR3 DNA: TGTGCCAGCAGCTTCGGTCTAGCGGCGAACGAGCAGTACTTC; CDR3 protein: CASSFGLAANEQYF
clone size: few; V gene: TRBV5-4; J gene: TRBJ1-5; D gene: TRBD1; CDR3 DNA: TGTGCCATGGGACAGAGGGGGAATCAGCCCCAGCATTTT; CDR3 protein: CAMGQRGNQPQHF
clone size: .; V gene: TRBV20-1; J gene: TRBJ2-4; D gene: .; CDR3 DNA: TGCAGTGCTGCCCTCAGAAACATTCAGTACTTC; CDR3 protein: CSAALRNIQYF
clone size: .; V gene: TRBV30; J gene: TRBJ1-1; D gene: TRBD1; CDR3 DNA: TGTGCCTGGAGACCCACAGGGGGCACTGAAGCTTTCTTT; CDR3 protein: CAWRPTGGTEAFF
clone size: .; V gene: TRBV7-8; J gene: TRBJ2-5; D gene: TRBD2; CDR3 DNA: TGTGCCAGCAGCTTAGGGGCGGGGGTAGGAGAGACCCAGTACTTC; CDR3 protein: CASSLGAGVGETQYF
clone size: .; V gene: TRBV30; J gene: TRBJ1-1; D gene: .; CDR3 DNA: TGTGCCTGGGTTCTGAGAGGGACTGAAGCTTTCTTT; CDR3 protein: CAWVLRGTEAFF
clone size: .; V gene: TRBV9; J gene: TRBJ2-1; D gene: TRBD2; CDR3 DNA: TGTGCCAGGACGAGAGGGACTAGCGGGAGAAGCAGGAATGAGCAGTTCTTC; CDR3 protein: CARTRGTSGRSRNEQFF
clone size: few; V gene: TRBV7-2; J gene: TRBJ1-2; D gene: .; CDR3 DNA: TGTGCCAGCAGCTTGAGGGGGGGGGCCAGGGGCGAGGGCTACACCTTC; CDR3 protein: CASSLRGGARGEGYTF
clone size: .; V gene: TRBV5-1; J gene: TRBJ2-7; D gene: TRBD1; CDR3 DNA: TGCGCCAGCAGCTTCCGGGCAGGGGGAAACTTGAAGTCCTACGAGCAGTACTTC; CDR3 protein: CASSFRAGGNLKSYEQYF
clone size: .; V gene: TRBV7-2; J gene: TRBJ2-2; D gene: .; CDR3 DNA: TGTGCCAGCAGCTTATGGACAGACACCGGGGAGCTGTTTTTT; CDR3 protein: CASSLWTDTGELFF
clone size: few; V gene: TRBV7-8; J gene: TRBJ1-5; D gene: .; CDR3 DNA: TGTGCCAGCAGCTTAGAGGGGTTCGGCACGCCGCAGCCCCAGCATTTT; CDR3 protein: CASSLEGFGTPQPQHF
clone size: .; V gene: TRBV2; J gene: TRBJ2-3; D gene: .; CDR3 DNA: TGTGCCAGCCGTTCAGGGGTGGCCAGCCCCACAGATACGCAGTATTTT; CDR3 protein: CASRSGVASPTDTQYF
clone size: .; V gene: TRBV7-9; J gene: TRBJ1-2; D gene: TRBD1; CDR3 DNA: TGTGCCAGCAGCCTTGATCAGGGGGCTCGGTATGGCTACACCTTC; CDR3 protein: CASSLDQGARYGYTF
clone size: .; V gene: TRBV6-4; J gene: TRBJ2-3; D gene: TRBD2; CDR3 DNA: TGTGCCAGCAGTGACTCGAGGCGGGAGGGGTCAGATACGCAGTATTTT; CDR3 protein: CASSDSRREGSDTQYF
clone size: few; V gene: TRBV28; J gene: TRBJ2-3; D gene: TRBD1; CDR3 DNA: TGTGCCAGCAGTTCGGGCAGGGGGCGCGGGGCGGACGGCACAGATACGCAGTATTTT; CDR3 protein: CASSSGRGRGADGTDTQYF
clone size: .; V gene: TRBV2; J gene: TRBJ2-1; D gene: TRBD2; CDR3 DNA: TGTGCCAGCAGTGGTACTAGCGGATACAATGAGCAGTTCTTC; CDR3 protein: CASSGTSGYNEQFF
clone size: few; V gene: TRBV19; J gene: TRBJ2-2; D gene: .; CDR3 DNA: TGTGCCAGTAGTATAGACACAGGGCACGGCACCGGGGAGCTGTTTTTT; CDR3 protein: CASSIDTGHGTGELFF
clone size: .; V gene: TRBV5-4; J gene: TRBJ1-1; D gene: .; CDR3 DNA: TGTGCCAGCAGCTTTTCCGTCGGCACTGAAGCTTTCTTT; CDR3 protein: CASSFSVGTEAFF
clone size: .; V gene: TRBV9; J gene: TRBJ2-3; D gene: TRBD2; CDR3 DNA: TGTGCCAGCAGCGTAGGTTCGGGGGGGGCATACACAGATACGCAGTATTTT; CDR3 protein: CASSVGSGGAYTDTQYF
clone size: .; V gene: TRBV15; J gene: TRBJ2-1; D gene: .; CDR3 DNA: TGTGCCACCAGCAGAGATCCCGCTAACTCCTACAATGAGCAGTTCTTC; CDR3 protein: CATSRDPANSYNEQFF
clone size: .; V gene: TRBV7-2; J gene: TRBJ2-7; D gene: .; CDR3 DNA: TGTGCCAGCAGCTGGGCCGGACTCGAGCAGTACTTC; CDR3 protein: CASSWAGLEQYF
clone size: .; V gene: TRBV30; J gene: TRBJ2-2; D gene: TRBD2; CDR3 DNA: TGTGCCTGGGAGTTTCGGACTAGCGGGAGAGGCAACACCGGGGAGCTGTTTTTT; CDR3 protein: CAWEFRTSGRGNTGELFF
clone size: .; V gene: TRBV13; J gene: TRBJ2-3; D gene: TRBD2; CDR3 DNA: TGTGCCAGCAGCCCCTCGGGGCGGGAGGGCACAGATACGCAGTATTTT; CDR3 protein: CASSPSGREGTDTQYF
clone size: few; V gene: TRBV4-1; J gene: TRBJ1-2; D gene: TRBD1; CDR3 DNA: TGCGCCAGCAGCCAACCCGGACAGGGGGTGAGTGGCTACACCTTC; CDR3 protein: CASSQPGQGVSGYTF
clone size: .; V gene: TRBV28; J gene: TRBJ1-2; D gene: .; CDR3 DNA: TGTGCCAGCAGTCGCACTCGACAGAAGACTTATGGCTACACCTTC; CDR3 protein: CASSRTRQKTYGYTF
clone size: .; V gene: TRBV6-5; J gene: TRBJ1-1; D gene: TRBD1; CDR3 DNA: TGTGCCAGCAGTTACCCCGGACAGGGTTCGTTTGAAGCTTTCTTT; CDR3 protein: CASSYPGQGSFEAFF
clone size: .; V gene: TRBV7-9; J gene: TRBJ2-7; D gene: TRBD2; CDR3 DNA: TGTGCCAGCAGCCAATGGACTAGCGGGAGAAAGTACGAGCAGTACTTC; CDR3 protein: CASSQWTSGRKYEQYF
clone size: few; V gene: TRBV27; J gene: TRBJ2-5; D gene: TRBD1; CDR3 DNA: TGTGCCAGCAGTTTATTCGGGACAGGGCGTGAAGAGACCCAGTACTTC; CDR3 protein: CASSLFGTGREETQYF
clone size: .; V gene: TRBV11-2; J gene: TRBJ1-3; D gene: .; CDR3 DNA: TGTGCCAGCAGCTTAAAGGGAGACACCATATATTTT; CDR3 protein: CASSLKGDTIYF
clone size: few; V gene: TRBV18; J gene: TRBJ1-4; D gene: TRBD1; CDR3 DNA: TGTGCCAGCTCAGAGAACAGGGGGCAAAATAATGAAAAACTGTTTTTT; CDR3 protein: CASSENRGQNNEKLFF
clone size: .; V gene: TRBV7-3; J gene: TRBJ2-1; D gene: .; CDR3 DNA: TGTGCCAGCAGCTTAAATTCTGGCGGATCCATACCTGAGCAGTTCTTC; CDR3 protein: CASSLNSGGSIPEQFF
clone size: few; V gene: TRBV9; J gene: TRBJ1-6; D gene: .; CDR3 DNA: TGTGCCAGCAGCGCCCGAAGAGGGAGTGGGGATCTTCATTCACCCCTCCACTTT; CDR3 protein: CASSARRGSGDLHSPLHF
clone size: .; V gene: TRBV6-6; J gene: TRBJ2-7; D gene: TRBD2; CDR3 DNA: TGTGCCAGCAGTTCGCAGCGGGGGACGTACGAGCAGTACTTC; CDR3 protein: CASSSQRGTYEQYF
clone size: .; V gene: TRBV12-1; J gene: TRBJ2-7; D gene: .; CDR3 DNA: TGTGCCAGCAGCTTTGCGGGACAGGGTAGGAAGAACGAGCAGTACTTC; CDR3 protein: CASSFAGQGRKNEQYF